This T cell receptor beta chain was sequenced in a study of T cell responses to AZD1222 COVID-19 vaccine. Germline V gene sequence: CDR1 SGHNT, CDR2 YYREEE (reference sequence). Trimming pared 1 base from V and 4 bases from J, leaving 11 bases between. The CDR3 spans 14 residues. The repertoire was sequenced with immunoSEQ multiplex PCR; TCRdb's copy has only in-frame clones and lacks some. The data show roughly 84,000 clones, 87% seen once. The sequence came from an adult in good health. The specimen was peripheral blood, collected on day 0 of AZD1222 vaccination. This chain links TRBV5-4 with TRBJ1-1, with a tentative D call TRBD1 (6 bases). CDR3 sequence reads: CASSLRQGPTEAFF. The CDR3 nucleotides are TGTGCCAGCAGCTTGAGGCAGGGGCCCACTGAAGCTTTCTTT.